The rows below give T cell receptor beta chains drawn from one sample of a study of blood T cell repertoires in COVID-19. Generated by immunoSEQ multiplex PCR, the TCRdb table keeps only in-frame clones and is missing some. The sample lists some 98,000 clones; less than 85% were seen once. The sequencing input was peripheral blood. The origin of the receptors is a man between 65 and 85 years old with active or convalescent COVID-19. Both conserved end residues are part of each CDR3. Fields, in order: D gene, clone size, J gene, V gene, CDR3 DNA, CDR3 protein. The D gene is left open where the match is weak. Clone size is given for some rows only: seen once, a few or many times, or a class if the clone is expanded.

>TRBD2|few|TRBJ2-3|TRBV7-9
TGTGCCAGCAGCCTTACTAGCGGGGGTAGCGTAGATACGCAGTATTTT
CASSLTSGGSVDTQYF
>TRBD1|-|TRBJ1-1|TRBV6-2/TRBV6-3
TGTGCCAGCAGCCCTTATAGGACAGGGATGAACACTGAAGCTTTCTTT
CASSPYRTGMNTEAFF
>-|-|TRBJ2-1|TRBV5-1
TGCGCCAGCAGCTCGCGGGACGGTGAGCAGTTCTTC
CASSSRDGEQFF
>TRBD1|-|TRBJ1-2|TRBV27
TGTGCCAGCAGCCTAACGACAGGGAGCTATGGCTACACCTTC
CASSLTTGSYGYTF
>-|once|TRBJ2-7|TRBV19
TGTGCCAGTAGCCATACAGGGAAACCCTACGAGCAGTACTTC
CASSHTGKPYEQYF
>-|-|TRBJ2-7|TRBV7-9
TGTGCCAGCAGCCAAGACATCTCCTACGAGCAGTACTTC
CASSQDISYEQYF
>-|-|TRBJ2-3|TRBV4-3
TGCGCCAGCAGCCAAGGACGTCTCAGCGCAGATACGCAGTATTTT
CASSQGRLSADTQYF
>-|-|TRBJ2-1|TRBV30
TGTGCCTGGAGAAGTGCGGGCCAAAGGCATGAGCAGTTCTTC
CAWRSAGQRHEQFF
>-|-|TRBJ1-2|TRBV15
TGTGCCACCAGCTCTTCGACAGGCTCCAACTATGGCTACACCTTC
CATSSSTGSNYGYTF
>TRBD1|-|TRBJ2-1|TRBV10-3
TGTGCCATCGGAGGACAGGGGGGCAATGAGCAGTTCTTC
CAIGGQGGNEQFF
>-|-|TRBJ1-3|TRBV2
TGTGCCAGCAGTGAAGCGCGCGGGATTGGAAACACCATATATTTT
CASSEARGIGNTIYF
>TRBD1|-|TRBJ1-2|TRBV9
TGTGCCAGCAGCGTAGGACAGGGGTCCTATGGCTACACCTTC
CASSVGQGSYGYTF
>-|-|TRBJ2-7|TRBV7-9
TGTTTTCCTTATTATTTTCGTTTGTACTTC
CFPYYFRLYF
>-|-|TRBJ2-3|TRBV10-3
TGTGCCATCAGTGAGAGGGGGACCGATACGCAGTATTTT
CAISERGTDTQYF
>-|-|TRBJ1-2|TRBV12-3/TRBV12-4
TGTGCCAGCAGTTTGGGGCGGTCCTATGGCTACACCTTC
CASSLGRSYGYTF
>-|-|TRBJ2-3|TRBV7-8
TGTGCCAGCAGCTTAGCCAGGAGGCCGGGGGGCGATACGCAGTATTTT
CASSLARRPGGDTQYF
>-|-|TRBJ2-6|TRBV29-1
TGCAGCGCCCGTGACAGTCATTCCCCCTCTGGGGCCAACGTCCTGACTTTC
CSARDSHSPSGANVLTF
>TRBD2|few|TRBJ2-5|TRBV5-4
TGTGCCAGCACCCCCCCGGGGGGGGAAGAGACCCAGTACTTC
CASTPPGGEETQYF
>-|-|TRBJ2-7|TRBV5-1
TGCGCCAGCAGCTCGGACAGCTACGAGCAGTACTTC
CASSSDSYEQYF
>TRBD2|-|TRBJ2-3|TRBV12-5
TGTGCTAGTGGTTCACCTGGGACTAGCCTAAATACGCAGTATTTT
CASGSPGTSLNTQYF
>TRBD1|-|TRBJ1-2|TRBV25-1
TGTGCCAGCAGTGACTTCCCAGGGGGTAACTATGGCTACACCTTC
CASSDFPGGNYGYTF
>-|-|TRBJ2-2|TRBV3-1/TRBV3-2
TGTGCCAGCAGCCAAGATCAGGGGACGGACCCTACCGGGGAGCTGTTTTTT
CASSQDQGTDPTGELFF
>-|-|TRBJ1-2|TRBV11-3
TGTGCCAGCGGCAGGGGAGCTAACTATGGCTACACCTTC
CASGRGANYGYTF
>TRBD1|-|TRBJ1-2|TRBV27
TGTGCCAGCAGTCGGGACAGGATGGGGTATGGCTACACCTTC
CASSRDRMGYGYTF
>TRBD2|-|TRBJ2-3|TRBV2
TGTGCCAGCAGTGAAGTAGCGGGGGGGCTTGGAGATACGCAGTATTTT
CASSEVAGGLGDTQYF
>TRBD2|-|TRBJ2-1|TRBV3-1/TRBV3-2
TGTGCCAGCAGCCACCCCGGGACTATTTACAATGAGCAGTTCTTC
CASSHPGTIYNEQFF
>-|few|TRBJ1-2|TRBV7-9
TGTGCCAGCAGCCCGACAGACTATGGCTACACCTTC
CASSPTDYGYTF
>-|-|TRBJ1-2|TRBV30
TGTGCCTGGAGTGTTTCGGGGTTGGATGGCTACACCTTC
CAWSVSGLDGYTF
>TRBD2|-|TRBJ2-1|TRBV18
TGTGCCAGCCGTACCGGCGGGGGGATCAATGAGCAGTTCTTC
CASRTGGGINEQFF
>TRBD1|-|TRBJ2-7|TRBV18
TGTGCCAGCTCACCGGACAGGAGGCACGAGCAGTACTTC
CASSPDRRHEQYF
>-|-|TRBJ1-5|TRBV30
TGTGCCTGGAGTGTAGGGGGTGGAGGTGGCAATCAGCCCCAGCATTTT
CAWSVGGGGGNQPQHF
>-|once|TRBJ1-2|TRBV29-1
TGCAGCGTTGATGGGGACTCTGGCTACACCTTC
CSVDGDSGYTF
>TRBD2|-|TRBJ2-2|TRBV5-4
TGTGCCAGCAGCTTATCGACGGGGGGAAGGGGCACCGGGGAGCTGTTTTTT
CASSLSTGGRGTGELFF
>-|-|TRBJ1-5|TRBV7-2
TGTGCCAGCAGCTTGGAGGGGTATAGCAATCAGCCCCAGCATTTT
CASSLEGYSNQPQHF
>-|-|TRBJ2-3|TRBV7-3
TGTGCCAGCAGCTCTCGGACTAGCACAGATACGCAGTATTTT
CASSSRTSTDTQYF
>-|-|TRBJ2-5|TRBV11-1
TGTGCCAGCAGCTACCGACCACGAGGAGAGACCCAGTACTTC
CASSYRPRGETQYF
>-|few|TRBJ1-5|TRBV3-1/TRBV3-2
TGTGCCAGCAGCTACCGGGGAGGGGGTCAGCCCCAGCATTTT
CASSYRGGGQPQHF
>-|-|TRBJ1-2|TRBV9
TGTGCCAGCAACCCGGGTGCGTCTGACTATGGCTACACCTTC
CASNPGASDYGYTF
>-|-|TRBJ1-2|TRBV15
TGTGCCACCAGCAGAGACGTACAGGCTAACTATGGCTACACCTTC
CATSRDVQANYGYTF
>-|-|TRBJ2-3|TRBV12-3/TRBV12-4
TGTGCCAGCAGTCTAATGTCGGGGGATACGCAGTATTTT
CASSLMSGDTQYF
>-|-|TRBJ1-6|TRBV18
TGTGCCAGCTCACCCGGGACCGGGAGTTCACCCCTCCACTTT
CASSPGTGSSPLHF
>-|-|TRBJ1-2|TRBV25-1
TGTGCCAGCAGTGAGGGGGGTAACTATGGCTACACCTTC
CASSEGGNYGYTF
>-|-|TRBJ2-3|TRBV6-2/TRBV6-3
TGTGCCAGCAGTTACTCGGCGGGGAGCACAGATACGCAGTATTTT
CASSYSAGSTDTQYF
>-|few|TRBJ2-1|TRBV12-5
TGTGCTAGTGGGGAGCGTGTTTCAGAGTTCTTC
CASGERVSEFF
>TRBD1|-|TRBJ1-5|TRBV19
TGTGCCAGTAGTCCCGAGGGACAGGGGTCGCAGCCCCAGCATTTT
CASSPEGQGSQPQHF
>TRBD2|-|TRBJ2-1|TRBV27
TGTGCCAGCAGTTCCGCGGGGGGTCCCAATGAGCAGTTCTTC
CASSSAGGPNEQFF
>-|-|TRBJ1-2|TRBV6-2/TRBV6-3
TGTGCCAGCAGTTACTCGAAAGGCGGATTGAAAGGCTACACCTTC
CASSYSKGGLKGYTF
>TRBD1|few|TRBJ1-6|TRBV9
TGTGCCAGCAGCGGACAGGGGAGCTCCTATAATTCACCCCTCCACTTT
CASSGQGSSYNSPLHF
>-|once|TRBJ1-2|TRBV3-1/TRBV3-2
TGTGCCAGCAGCCAAGCAGTCCAGGGTGATGGCTACACCTTC
CASSQAVQGDGYTF
>-|-|TRBJ1-1|TRBV5-1
TGCGCCAGCAGCTTGCGGGCAGGGGTTGGGAACACTGAAGCTTTCTTT
CASSLRAGVGNTEAFF
>TRBD2|-|TRBJ2-7|TRBV28
TGTGCCAGCGGGATAGCGGGGGGGCAGGCCTACGAGCAGTACTTC
CASGIAGGQAYEQYF
>TRBD1|once|TRBJ1-1|TRBV5-6
TGTGCCAGCAGCTTGGGACAGGGGGCGATTGTTAGGACTGAAGCTTTCTTT
CASSLGQGAIVRTEAFF
>-|-|TRBJ1-3|TRBV7-2
TGTGCCAGCAGCCTACTACAGGGCTCTGGAAACACCATATATTTT
CASSLLQGSGNTIYF
>-|-|TRBJ2-1|TRBV6-4
TGTGCCAGCAGTGACTCGGGAGGGGGGATTGGTGAGCAGTTCTTC
CASSDSGGGIGEQFF